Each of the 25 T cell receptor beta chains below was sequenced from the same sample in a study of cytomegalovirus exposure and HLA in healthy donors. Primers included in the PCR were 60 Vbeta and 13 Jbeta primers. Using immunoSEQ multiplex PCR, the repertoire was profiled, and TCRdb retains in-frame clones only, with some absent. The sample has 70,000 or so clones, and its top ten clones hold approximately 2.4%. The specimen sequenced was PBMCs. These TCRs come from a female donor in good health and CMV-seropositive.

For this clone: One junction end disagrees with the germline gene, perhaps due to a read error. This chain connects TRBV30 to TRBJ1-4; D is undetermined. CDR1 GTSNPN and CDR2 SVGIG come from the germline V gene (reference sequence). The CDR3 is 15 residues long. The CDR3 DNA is TGTGCCGGGAGTGGATCCCGGAGCTATTTTGAAAAACTGTTTTTT. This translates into CAGSGSRSYFEKLFF.

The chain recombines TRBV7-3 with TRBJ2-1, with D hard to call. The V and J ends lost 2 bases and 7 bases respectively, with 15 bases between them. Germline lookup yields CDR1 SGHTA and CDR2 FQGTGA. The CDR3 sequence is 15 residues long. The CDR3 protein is CASSLGQSYLNEQFF. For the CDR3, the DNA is TGTGCCAGCAGCTTAGGGCAGTCGTATTTGAATGAGCAGTTCTTC.

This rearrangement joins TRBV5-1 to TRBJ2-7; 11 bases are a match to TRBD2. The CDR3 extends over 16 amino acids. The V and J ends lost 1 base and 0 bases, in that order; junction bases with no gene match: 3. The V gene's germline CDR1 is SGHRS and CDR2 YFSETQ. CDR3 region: CASSLLAGGSSYEQYF. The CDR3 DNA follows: TGCGCCAGCAGCTTGCTAGCGGGAGGCAGCTCCTACGAGCAGTACTTC.

CDR3 loop: CASSVGQTQETQYF. CDR3 nucleotide sequence: TGTGCCAGCAGCGTGGGACAGACGCAAGAGACCCAGTACTTC. The chain carries TRBV9 and TRBJ2-5; 7 positions agree with TRBD1. The germline CDR1 and CDR2 sequences are SGDLS and YYNGEE. V was clipped by 2 bases and J by 2 bases; unmatched bases: 3. CDR3 size: 14 residues. The variable domain in full, completed from reference TRBV9 and TRBJ2-5, reads DSGVTQTPKHLITATGQRVTLRCSPRSGDLSVYWYQQSLDQGLQFLIQYYNGEERAKGNILERFSAQQFPDLHSELNLSSLELGDSALYFCASSVGQTQETQYFGPGTRLLVL.

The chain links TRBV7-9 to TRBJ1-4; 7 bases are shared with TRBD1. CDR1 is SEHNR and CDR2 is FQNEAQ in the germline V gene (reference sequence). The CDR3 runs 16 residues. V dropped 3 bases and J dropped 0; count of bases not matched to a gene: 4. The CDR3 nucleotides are TGTGCCAGCAGCTTGGGACAGAGTGCAACTAATGAAAAACTGTTTTTT. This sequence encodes CASSLGQSATNEKLFF.

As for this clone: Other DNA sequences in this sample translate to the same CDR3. CDR3: CASSSSVNTEAFF. CDR3 nucleotide sequence: TGTGCCAGCAGTTCCAGCGTGAACACTGAAGCTTTCTTT. The gene calls are TRBV6-1 and TRBJ1-1; D uncertain. V lost 5 bases, J lost 0 bases, and 7 bases lay in between. This CDR3 is 13 amino acids long. CDR1 MNHNS and CDR2 SASEGT come from the germline V gene.

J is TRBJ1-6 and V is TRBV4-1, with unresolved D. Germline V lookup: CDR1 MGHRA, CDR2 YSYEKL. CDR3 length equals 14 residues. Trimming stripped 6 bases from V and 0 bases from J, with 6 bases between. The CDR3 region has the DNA TGCGCCAGCAGGGCCTCCTCCTATAATTCACCCCTCCACTTT. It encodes CASRASSYNSPLHF.

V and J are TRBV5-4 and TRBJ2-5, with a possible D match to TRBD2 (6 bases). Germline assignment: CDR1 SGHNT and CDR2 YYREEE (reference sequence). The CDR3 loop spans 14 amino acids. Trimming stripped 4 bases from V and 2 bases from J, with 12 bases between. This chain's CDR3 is CASSPGGQQETQYF. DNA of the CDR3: TGTGCCAGCAGCCCCGGGGGTCAACAAGAGACCCAGTACTTC. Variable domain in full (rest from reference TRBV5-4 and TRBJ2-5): ETGVTQSPTHLIKTRGQQVTLRCSSQSGHNTVSWYQQALGQGPQFIFQYYREEENGRGNFPPRFSGLQFPNYSSELNVNALELDDSALYLCASSPGGQQETQYFGPGTRLLVL.

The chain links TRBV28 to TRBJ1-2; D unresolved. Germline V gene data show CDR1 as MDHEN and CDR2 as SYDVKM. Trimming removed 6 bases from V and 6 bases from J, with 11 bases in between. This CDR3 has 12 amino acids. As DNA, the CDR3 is TGTGCCAGCAGCACCTGGACTAATGGCTACACCTTC. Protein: CASSTWTNGYTF.

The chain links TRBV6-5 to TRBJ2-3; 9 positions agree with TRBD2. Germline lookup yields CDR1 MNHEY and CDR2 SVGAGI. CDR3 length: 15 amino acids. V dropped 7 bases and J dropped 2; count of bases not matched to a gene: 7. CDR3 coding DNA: TGTGCCAGCAAGATAAGCGGGGGGATCACAGATACGCAGTATTTT. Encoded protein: CASKISGGITDTQYF.

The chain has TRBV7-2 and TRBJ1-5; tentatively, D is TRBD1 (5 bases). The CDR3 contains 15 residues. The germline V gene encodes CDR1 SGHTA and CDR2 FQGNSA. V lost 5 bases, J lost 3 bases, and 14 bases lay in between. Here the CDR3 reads CASSPQRQHNQPQHF. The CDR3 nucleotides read TGTGCCAGCAGCCCTCAGCGACAGCACAATCAGCCCCAGCATTTT.

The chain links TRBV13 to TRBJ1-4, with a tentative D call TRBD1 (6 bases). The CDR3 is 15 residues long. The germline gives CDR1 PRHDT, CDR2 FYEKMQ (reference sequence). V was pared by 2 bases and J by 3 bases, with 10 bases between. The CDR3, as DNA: TGTGCCAGCAGCTTAAGCAGGGGAGCTAATGAAAAACTGTTTTTT. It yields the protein CASSLSRGANEKLFF.

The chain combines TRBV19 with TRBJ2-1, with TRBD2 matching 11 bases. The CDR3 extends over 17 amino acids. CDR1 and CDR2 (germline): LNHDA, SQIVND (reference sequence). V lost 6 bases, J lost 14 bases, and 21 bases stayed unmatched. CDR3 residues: CASSASGTELAGAGEFF. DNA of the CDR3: TGTGCCAGTAGCGCCTCCGGGACAGAACTAGCGGGAGCGGGAGAGTTCTTC. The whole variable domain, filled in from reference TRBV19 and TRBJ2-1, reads DGGITQSPKYLFRKEGQNVTLSCEQNLNHDAMYWYRQDPGQGLRLIYYSQIVNDFQKGDIAEGYSVSREKKESFPLTVTSAQKNPTAFYLCASSASGTELAGAGEFFGPGTRLTVL.

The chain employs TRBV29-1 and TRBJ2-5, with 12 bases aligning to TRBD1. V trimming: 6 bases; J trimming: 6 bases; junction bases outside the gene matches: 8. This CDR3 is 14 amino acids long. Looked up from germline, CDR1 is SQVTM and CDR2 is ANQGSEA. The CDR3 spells CSVTHGTGGQTQYF. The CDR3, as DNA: TGCAGCGTCACGCACGGGACAGGGGGCCAGACCCAGTACTTC.

The CDR3 loop is CASSSGTIGNTIYF. The CDR3 bases are TGCGCCAGCAGCTCCGGGACAATTGGAAACACCATATATTTT. The chain links TRBV5-1 to TRBJ1-3, with D possibly TRBD1 on 6 matching bases. Germline loops: CDR1 SGHRS, CDR2 YFSETQ. CDR3 length: 14 residues. Trimming took off 3 bases at V and 3 bases at J, with 10 bases between the two ends.

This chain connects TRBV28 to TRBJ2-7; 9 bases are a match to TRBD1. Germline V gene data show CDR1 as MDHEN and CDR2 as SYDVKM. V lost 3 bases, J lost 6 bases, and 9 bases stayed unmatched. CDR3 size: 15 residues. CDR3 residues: CASSFETGGLGEQYF. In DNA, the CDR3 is TGTGCCAGCAGTTTTGAGACAGGGGGACTCGGCGAGCAGTACTTC.

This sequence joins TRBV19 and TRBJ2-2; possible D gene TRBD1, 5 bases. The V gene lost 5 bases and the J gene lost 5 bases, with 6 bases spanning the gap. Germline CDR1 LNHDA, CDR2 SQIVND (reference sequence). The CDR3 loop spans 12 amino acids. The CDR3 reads CASSRQTGELFF. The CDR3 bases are TGTGCCAGTAGTCGACAGACCGGGGAGCTGTTTTTT.

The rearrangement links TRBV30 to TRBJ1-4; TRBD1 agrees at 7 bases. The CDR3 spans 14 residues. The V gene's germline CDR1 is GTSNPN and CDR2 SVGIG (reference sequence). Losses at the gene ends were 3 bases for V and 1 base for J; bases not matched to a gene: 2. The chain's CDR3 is CAWSGTETNEKLFF. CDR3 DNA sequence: TGTGCCTGGAGCGGGACAGAAACTAATGAAAAACTGTTTTTT.

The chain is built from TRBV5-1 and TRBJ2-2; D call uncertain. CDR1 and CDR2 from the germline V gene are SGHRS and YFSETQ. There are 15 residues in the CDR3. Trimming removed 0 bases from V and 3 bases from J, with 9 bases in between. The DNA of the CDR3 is TGCGCCAGCAGCTTGGGGTTCCCGGACACCGGGGAGCTGTTTTTT. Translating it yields CASSLGFPDTGELFF.

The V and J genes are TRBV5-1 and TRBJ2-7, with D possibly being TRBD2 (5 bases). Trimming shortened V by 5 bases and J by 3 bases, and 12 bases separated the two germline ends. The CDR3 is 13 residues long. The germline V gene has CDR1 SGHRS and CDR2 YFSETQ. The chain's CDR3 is CASRGGSNYEQYF. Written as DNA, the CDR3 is TGCGCCAGCAGAGGCGGGTCCAACTACGAGCAGTACTTC.

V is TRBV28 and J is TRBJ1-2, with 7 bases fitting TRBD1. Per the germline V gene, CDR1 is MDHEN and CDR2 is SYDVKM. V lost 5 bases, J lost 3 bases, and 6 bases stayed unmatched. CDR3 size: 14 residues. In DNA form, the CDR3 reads TGTGCCAGCAGTACCGGGGACAGCTACTATGGCTACACCTTC. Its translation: CASSTGDSYYGYTF.

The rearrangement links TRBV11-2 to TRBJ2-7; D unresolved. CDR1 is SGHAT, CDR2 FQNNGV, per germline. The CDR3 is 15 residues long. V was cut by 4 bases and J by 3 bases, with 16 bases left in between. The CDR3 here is CASSYSYHEDYEQYF. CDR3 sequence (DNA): TGTGCCAGCAGCTATAGTTACCATGAGGACTACGAGCAGTACTTC.

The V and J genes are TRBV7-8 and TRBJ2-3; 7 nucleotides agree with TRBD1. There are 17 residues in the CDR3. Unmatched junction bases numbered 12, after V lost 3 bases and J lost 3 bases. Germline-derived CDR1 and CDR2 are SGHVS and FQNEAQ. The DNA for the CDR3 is TGTGCCAGCAGCTTTAGCATCGACAGGGCCCTAACAGATACGCAGTATTTT. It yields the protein CASSFSIDRALTDTQYF.

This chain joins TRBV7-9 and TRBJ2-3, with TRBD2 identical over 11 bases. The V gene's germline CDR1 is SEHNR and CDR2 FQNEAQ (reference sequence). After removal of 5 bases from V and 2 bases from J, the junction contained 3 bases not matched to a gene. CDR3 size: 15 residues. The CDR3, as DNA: TGTGCCAGCAGCCAACTAGCGGGGGTCACAGATACGCAGTATTTT. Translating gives CASSQLAGVTDTQYF.

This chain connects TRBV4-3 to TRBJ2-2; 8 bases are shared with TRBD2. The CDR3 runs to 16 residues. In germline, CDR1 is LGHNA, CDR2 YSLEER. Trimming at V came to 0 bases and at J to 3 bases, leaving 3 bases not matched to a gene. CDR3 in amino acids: CASSQDLGGDTGELFF. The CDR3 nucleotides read TGCGCCAGCAGCCAAGATCTCGGGGGGGACACCGGGGAGCTGTTTTTT.